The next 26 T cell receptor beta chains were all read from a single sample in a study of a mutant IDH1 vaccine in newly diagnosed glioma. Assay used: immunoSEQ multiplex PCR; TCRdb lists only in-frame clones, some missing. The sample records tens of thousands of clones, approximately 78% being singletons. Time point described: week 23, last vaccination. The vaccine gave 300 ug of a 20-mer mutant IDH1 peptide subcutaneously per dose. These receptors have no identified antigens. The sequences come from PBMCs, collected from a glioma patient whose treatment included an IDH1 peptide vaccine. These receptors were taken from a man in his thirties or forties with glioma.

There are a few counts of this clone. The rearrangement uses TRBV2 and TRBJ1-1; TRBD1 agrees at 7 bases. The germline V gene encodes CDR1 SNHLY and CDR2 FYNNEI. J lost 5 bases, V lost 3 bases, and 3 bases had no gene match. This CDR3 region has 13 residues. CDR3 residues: CASSEQGGTEAFF. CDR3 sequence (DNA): TGTGCCAGCAGTGAGCAGGGGGGGACTGAAGCTTTCTTT. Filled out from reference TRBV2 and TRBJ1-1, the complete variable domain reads EPEVTQTPSHQVTQMGQEVILRCVPISNHLYFYWYRQILGQKVEFLVSFYNNEISEKSEIFDDQFSVERPDGSNFTLKIRSTKLEDSAMYFCASSEQGGTEAFFGQGTRLTVV.

CDR3 amino acids: CASSQDYSGIRNEQFF. CDR3 coding DNA: TGTGCCAGCAGCCAAGATTATAGCGGGATTAGAAATGAGCAGTTCTTC. This rearrangement joins TRBV4-2 to TRBJ2-1, with 8 nucleotides matching TRBD2. Germline V lookup: CDR1 LGHNA, CDR2 YNFKEQ. Unmatched junction bases numbered 8, after V lost 0 bases and J lost 7 bases. The CDR3 runs to 16 residues.

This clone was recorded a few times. DNA for the CDR3: TGTGCCAGCAGCGTAGGATTCGGGGGCCGGGACGAGCAGTACTTC. Residues: CASSVGFGGRDEQYF. The V and J genes are TRBV9 and TRBJ2-7; D may match TRBD1 or TRBD2 (6 bases each). Trimming cost V 0 bases and J 5 bases, with 15 bases left between them. Germline V gives CDR1 SGDLS, CDR2 YYNGEE. The CDR3 totals 15 residues. The whole variable domain, filled in from reference TRBV9 and TRBJ2-7, reads DSGVTQTPKHLITATGQRVTLRCSPRSGDLSVYWYQQSLDQGLQFLIQYYNGEERAKGNILERFSAQQFPDLHSELNLSSLELGDSALYFCASSVGFGGRDEQYFGPGTRLTVT.

The CDR3 is CASSLEVWPLRLYF. In DNA form, the CDR3 reads TGTGCCAGCAGCTTAGAGGTATGGCCTCTCAGACTGTACTTC. The rearrangement links TRBV7-9 to TRBJ2-7; D uncertain. CDR3 length: 14 amino acids. Looked up from germline, CDR1 is SEHNR and CDR2 is FQNEAQ (reference sequence). The ends were cut back, 1 base at V and 12 bases at J, with 19 bases in the middle.

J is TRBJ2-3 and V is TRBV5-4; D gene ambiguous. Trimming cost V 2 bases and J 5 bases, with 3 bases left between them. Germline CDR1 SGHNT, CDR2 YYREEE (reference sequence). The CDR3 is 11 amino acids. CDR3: CASSFRDTQYF. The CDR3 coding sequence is TGTGCCAGCAGCTTCAGAGATACGCAGTATTTT.

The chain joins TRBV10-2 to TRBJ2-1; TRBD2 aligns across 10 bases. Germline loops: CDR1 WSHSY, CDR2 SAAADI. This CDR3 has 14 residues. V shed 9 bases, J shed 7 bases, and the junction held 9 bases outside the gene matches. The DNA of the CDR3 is TGCGCCAGTGGGGGGGAGCGGGAGGGGAATGAGCAGTTCTTC. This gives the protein CASGGEREGNEQFF.

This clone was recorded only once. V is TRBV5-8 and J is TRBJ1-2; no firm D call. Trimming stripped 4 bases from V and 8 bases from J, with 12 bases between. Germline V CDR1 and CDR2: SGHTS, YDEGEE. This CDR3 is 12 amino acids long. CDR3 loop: CASSLVVGGYTF. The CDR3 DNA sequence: TGTGCCAGCAGCCTCGTGGTCGGGGGCTACACCTTC. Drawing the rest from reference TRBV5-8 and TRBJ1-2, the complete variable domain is EAGVTQSPTHLIKTRGQQATLRCSPISGHTSVYWYQQALGLGLQFLLWYDEGEERNRGNFPPRFSGRQFPNYSSELNVNALELEDSALYLCASSLVVGGYTFGSGTRLTVV.

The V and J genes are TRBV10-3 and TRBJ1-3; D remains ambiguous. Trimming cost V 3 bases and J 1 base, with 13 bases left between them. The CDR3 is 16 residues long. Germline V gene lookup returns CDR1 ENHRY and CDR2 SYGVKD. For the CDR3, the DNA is TGTGCCATCAGTGACCCATCTTTGGGATCTGGAAACACCATATATTTT. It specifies CAISDPSLGSGNTIYF.

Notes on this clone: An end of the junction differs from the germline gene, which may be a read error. The CDR3 DNA follows: TGCAGCGTTGTAATTGCAGGGGAAGCCTTC. Protein sequence: CSVVIAGEAF. V is TRBV29-1 and J is TRBJ1-2, with a possible D match to TRBD1 (6 bases). This CDR3 contains 10 residues. Germline values: CDR1 SQVTM, CDR2 ANQGSEA.

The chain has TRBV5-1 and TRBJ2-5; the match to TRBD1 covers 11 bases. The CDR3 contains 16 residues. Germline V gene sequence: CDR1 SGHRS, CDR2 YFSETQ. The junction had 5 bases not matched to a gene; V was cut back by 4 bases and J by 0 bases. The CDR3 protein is CASSGGTGGYQETQYF. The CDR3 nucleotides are TGCGCCAGCAGCGGGGGGACAGGGGGGTACCAAGAGACCCAGTACTTC.

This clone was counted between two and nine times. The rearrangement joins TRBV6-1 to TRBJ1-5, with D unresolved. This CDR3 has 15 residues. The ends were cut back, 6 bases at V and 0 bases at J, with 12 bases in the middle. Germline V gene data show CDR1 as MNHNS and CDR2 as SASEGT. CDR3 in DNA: TGTGCCAGCAGGGAGGGTCCCTATAGCAATCAGCCCCAGCATTTT. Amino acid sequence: CASREGPYSNQPQHF.

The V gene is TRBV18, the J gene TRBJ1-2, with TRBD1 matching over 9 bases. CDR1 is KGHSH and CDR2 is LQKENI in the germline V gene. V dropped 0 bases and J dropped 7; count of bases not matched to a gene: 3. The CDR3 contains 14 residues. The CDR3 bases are TGTGCCAGCTCACCACCGGGACAGGGTGCTGGCTACACCTTC. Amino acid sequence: CASSPPGQGAGYTF.

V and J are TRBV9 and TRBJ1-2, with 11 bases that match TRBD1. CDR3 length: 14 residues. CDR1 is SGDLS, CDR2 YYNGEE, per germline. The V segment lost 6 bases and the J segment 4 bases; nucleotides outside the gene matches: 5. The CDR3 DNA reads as TGTGCCAGCAACCCTGGGACAGGGGGCTATGGCTACACCTTC. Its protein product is CASNPGTGGYGYTF.

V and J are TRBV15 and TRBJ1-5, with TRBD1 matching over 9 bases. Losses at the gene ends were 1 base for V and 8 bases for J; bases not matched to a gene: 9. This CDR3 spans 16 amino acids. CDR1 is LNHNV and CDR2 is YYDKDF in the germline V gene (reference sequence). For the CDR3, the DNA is TGTGCCACCAGCAGAGTTAAAGGCACAGGGGGCGAGCCCCAGCATTTT. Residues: CATSRVKGTGGEPQHF.

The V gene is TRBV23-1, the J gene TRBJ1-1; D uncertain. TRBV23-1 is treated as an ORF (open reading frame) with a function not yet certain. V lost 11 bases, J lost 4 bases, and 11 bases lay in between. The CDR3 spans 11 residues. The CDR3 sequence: CALLDSTEAFF. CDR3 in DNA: TGCGCCCTCTTGGATAGCACTGAAGCTTTCTTT.

DNA for the CDR3: TGTGCCAGCTCACCAAAGGGGAATGAGCAGTTCTTC. It is translated as CASSPKGNEQFF. The rearrangement joins TRBV18 to TRBJ2-1, with a weak D call TRBD1 (5 bases). Trimming pared 2 bases from V and 7 bases from J, leaving 6 bases between. This CDR3 contains 12 residues. Germline assignment: CDR1 KGHSH and CDR2 LQKENI.

In DNA, the CDR3 is TGTGCCAGCAAAAGGGAACCGTTCGTGGACACTGAAGCTTTCTTT. Translation gives CASKREPFVDTEAFF. This rearrangement joins TRBV6-4 to TRBJ1-1; unclear D gene. V was clipped by 7 bases and J by 3 bases, with 18 bases between them. Per the germline V gene, CDR1 is MRHNA and CDR2 is SNTAGT. The CDR3 sequence is 15 residues long.

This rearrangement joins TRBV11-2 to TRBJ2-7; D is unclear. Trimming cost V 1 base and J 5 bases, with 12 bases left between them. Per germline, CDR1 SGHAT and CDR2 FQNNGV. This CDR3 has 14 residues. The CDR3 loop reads CASSLGTPWDEQYF. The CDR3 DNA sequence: TGTGCCAGCAGCTTAGGGACCCCATGGGACGAGCAGTACTTC.

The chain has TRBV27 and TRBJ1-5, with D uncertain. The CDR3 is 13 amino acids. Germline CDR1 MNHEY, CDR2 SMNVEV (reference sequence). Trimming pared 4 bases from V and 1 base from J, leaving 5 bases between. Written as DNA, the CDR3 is TGTGCCAGCAGTTCCTGGAGCAATCAGCCCCAGCATTTT. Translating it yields CASSSWSNQPQHF.

The CDR3 DNA follows: TGCGCCAGCAGCTACGACACAGGGATAAACACTGAAGCTTTCTTT. Protein sequence: CASSYDTGINTEAFF. V and J are TRBV5-1 and TRBJ1-1, with D possibly TRBD1 on 6 matching bases. V gave up 3 bases and J gave up 2 bases, with 14 bases separating them. CDR1 is SGHRS, CDR2 YFSETQ, per germline. CDR3 length: 15 residues.

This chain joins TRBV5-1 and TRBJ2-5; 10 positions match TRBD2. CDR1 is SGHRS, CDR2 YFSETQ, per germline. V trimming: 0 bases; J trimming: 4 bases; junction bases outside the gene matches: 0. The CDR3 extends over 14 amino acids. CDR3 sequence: CASSLGLAGETQYF. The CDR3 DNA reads TGCGCCAGCAGCTTGGGACTAGCGGGAGAGACCCAGTACTTC.

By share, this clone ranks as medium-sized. The CDR3 DNA reads TGCGCCAGCAGCTGGGGACAGGGGGCAGGGCAAGAGACCCAGTACTTC. The encoded protein is CASSWGQGAGQETQYF. This chain connects TRBV5-1 to TRBJ2-5; 12 bases are a match to TRBD1. The CDR3 loop spans 16 amino acids. The ends lost 3 bases at V and 2 bases at J; junction bases unmatched: 5. The V gene's germline CDR1 is SGHRS and CDR2 YFSETQ.

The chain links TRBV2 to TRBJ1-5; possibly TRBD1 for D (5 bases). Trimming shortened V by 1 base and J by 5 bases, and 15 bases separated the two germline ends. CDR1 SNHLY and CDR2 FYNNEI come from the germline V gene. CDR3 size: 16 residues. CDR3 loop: CASSEVPRGWDQPQHF. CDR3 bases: TGTGCCAGCAGTGAAGTTCCGAGGGGATGGGATCAGCCCCAGCATTTT.

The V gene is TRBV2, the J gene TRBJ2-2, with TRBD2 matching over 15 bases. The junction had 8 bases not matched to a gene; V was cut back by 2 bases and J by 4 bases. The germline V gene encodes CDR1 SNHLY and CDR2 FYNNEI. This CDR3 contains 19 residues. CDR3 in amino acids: CASSEWGGLAGGSTGELFF. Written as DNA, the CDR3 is TGTGCCAGCAGTGAATGGGGGGGACTAGCGGGAGGTAGCACCGGGGAGCTGTTTTTT.

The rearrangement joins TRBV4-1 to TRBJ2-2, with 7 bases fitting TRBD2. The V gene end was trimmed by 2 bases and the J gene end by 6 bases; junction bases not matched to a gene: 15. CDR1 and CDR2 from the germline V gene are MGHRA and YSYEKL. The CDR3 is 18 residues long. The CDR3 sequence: CASSQQPLAAGRAGELFF. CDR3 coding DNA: TGCGCCAGCAGCCAACAGCCCCTAGCGGCTGGAAGGGCCGGGGAGCTGTTTTTT.

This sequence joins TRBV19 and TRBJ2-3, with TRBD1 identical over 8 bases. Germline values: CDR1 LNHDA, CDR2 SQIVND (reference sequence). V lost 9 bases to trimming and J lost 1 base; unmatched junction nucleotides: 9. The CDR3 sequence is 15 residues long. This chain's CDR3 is CASGQGLSGTDTQYF. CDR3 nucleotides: TGTGCCAGCGGACAGGGCCTGTCTGGCACAGATACGCAGTATTTT.